The clone carrying this T cell receptor beta chain was counted only a few times. Amplified TCR beta CDR3 regions derived from RNA transcripts. First-round RT-PCR with HTBI primers amplified the TCR CDR3 region. Each CDR3 protein is one row after TCRdb ran MiXCR on the multiplex PCR reads. The sample contains hundreds of thousands of distinct CDR3 sequences, about two fifths of which appear only once. The sample originates from a study of T cells in Graves' hyperthyroidism and ophthalmopathy. It was considered stable Graves' hyperthyroidism when ophthalmopathy did not progress within 18 months. Among the patients, aged 18 to 65, hyperthyroidism was newly diagnosed and had lasted under 2 months. From germline, CDR1 is DFQATT and CDR2 SNEGSKA (reference sequence). This CDR3 has 17 residues. V lost 0 bases and J 2 bases, leaving 14 bases between the germline ends.

This TCR came from a young man with Graves' hyperthyroidism. This rearrangement joins TRBV20-1 to TRBJ1-6; TRBD1 is a possible D gene (5 bases). The sequenced material came from blood. CDR3 sequence (DNA): TGCAGTGCTAGAGATACCATCCGGGGGGCCTATAATTCACCCCTCCACTTT. The encoded protein is CSARDTIRGAYNSPLHF.